This is a list of T cell receptor beta chains from one sample in a study of blood T cell repertoires in COVID-19. TCRdb keeps only in-frame clones here, not all; method: immunoSEQ multiplex PCR. The sample shows 200,000 to 300,000 clones, around four fifths of them seen only once. The sequenced sample was peripheral blood. The receptors here all came from a woman aged 55-69 years with active or convalescent COVID-19. Both conserved end residues are part of each CDR3. A D gene is named only where the DNA matches it firmly. Clone size is given for some rows only: seen once, a few or many times, or a class if the clone is expanded.

size | J | D | V | CDR3 | DNA
- | TRBJ1-2 | - | TRBV9 | CASSGLLGYTF | TGTGCCAGCAGCGGCCTCCTAGGCTACACCTTC
- | TRBJ1-6 | - | TRBV6-5 | CASRRRLDNSPLHF | TGTGCCAGCAGGAGACGCCTAGATAATTCACCCCTCCACTTT
- | TRBJ2-7 | TRBD1 | TRBV20-1 | CSGRGHHEQYF | TGCAGTGGCAGGGGGCACCACGAGCAGTACTTC
- | TRBJ1-2 | TRBD1 | TRBV5-1 | CASSSRQGAEYGYTF | TGCGCCAGCAGCTCTAGACAGGGGGCTGAGTATGGCTACACCTTC
- | TRBJ1-2 | TRBD1 | TRBV5-1 | CASSYETGGDGYTF | TGCGCCAGCAGCTACGAAACAGGGGGCGATGGCTACACCTTC
once | TRBJ2-5 | TRBD2 | TRBV6-8 | CASSEGTSGSETQYF | TGTGCCAGCAGTGAGGGGACTAGCGGGAGTGAGACCCAGTACTTC
- | TRBJ1-5 | TRBD1 | TRBV28 | CASSSTGYSNQPQHF | TGTGCCAGCAGTTCGACAGGGTATAGCAATCAGCCCCAGCATTTT
few | TRBJ1-2 | - | TRBV6-5 | CASSYSSGAGVHGYTF | TGTGCCAGCAGTTACTCGAGCGGGGCAGGGGTGCATGGCTACACCTTC
once | TRBJ1-3 | - | TRBV15 | CATSRSPVRGLSGNTIYF | TGTGCCACCAGCAGATCCCCCGTTAGAGGCCTCTCTGGAAACACCATATATTTT
- | TRBJ2-3 | - | TRBV11-2 | CASSSLTSGYTQYF | TGTGCCAGCAGCTCCTTGACAAGCGGATATACGCAGTATTTT
- | TRBJ1-1 | - | TRBV28 | CASSFRGSEAFF | TGTGCCAGCAGTTTTAGGGGTTCTGAAGCTTTCTTT
- | TRBJ2-1 | - | TRBV6-4 | CASSADGGNNEQFF | TGTGCCAGCAGCGCTGATGGAGGGAACAATGAGCAGTTCTTC
- | TRBJ2-5 | TRBD2 | TRBV19 | CASSPGTSDQETQYF | TGTGCCAGTAGTCCTGGGACTAGCGATCAAGAGACCCAGTACTTC
- | TRBJ2-3 | TRBD2 | TRBV4-1 | CASSQGLAGLGPTTDTQYF | TGCGCCAGCAGCCAAGGACTAGCGGGACTGGGCCCGACCACAGATACGCAGTATTTT
- | TRBJ2-2 | - | TRBV7-7 | CASSPVGGLGTGELFF | TGTGCTAGCAGCCCGGTGGGGGGGCTCGGCACCGGGGAGCTGTTTTTT
- | TRBJ2-3 | TRBD1 | TRBV25-1 | CASDRGSTDTQYF | TGTGCCAGCGACAGGGGGTCCACAGATACGCAGTATTTT
- | TRBJ1-1 | - | TRBV5-1 | CASSLRGGTEAFF | TGCGCCAGCAGCTTGAGGGGTGGAACTGAAGCTTTCTTT
- | TRBJ2-7 | TRBD2 | TRBV27 | CASTTSGRGKQYF | TGTGCCAGCACCACTAGCGGGAGGGGCAAGCAGTACTTC
once | TRBJ1-6 | - | TRBV30 | CAWRRCQGPSPLHF | TGTGCCTGGAGGCGGTGCCAGGGGCCCTCACCCCTCCACTTT
- | TRBJ2-1 | TRBD1 | TRBV7-8 | CASSLGSGGGNEQFF | TGTGCCAGCAGCTTAGGGTCAGGGGGCGGGAATGAGCAGTTCTTC
- | TRBJ2-1 | TRBD1 | TRBV25-1 | CASAIWTGAGSNEQFF | TGTGCCAGCGCCATCTGGACAGGGGCCGGATCTAATGAGCAGTTCTTC
- | TRBJ2-7 | TRBD2 | TRBV5-1 | CASSLASGASYEQYF | TGCGCCAGCAGCTTGGCTAGCGGGGCATCCTACGAGCAGTACTTC
once | TRBJ2-3 | - | TRBV19 | CASSNDRQVDTQYF | TGTGCCAGTAGTAACGACCGACAGGTAGATACGCAGTATTTT
- | TRBJ2-5 | TRBD2 | TRBV19 | CASSILGLGKETQYF | TGTGCCAGTAGTATTCTGGGACTAGGGAAGGAGACCCAGTACTTC
- | TRBJ1-1 | - | TRBV6-4 | CASSGQPNTEAFF | TGTGCCAGCAGTGGACAACCGAACACTGAAGCTTTCTTT
- | TRBJ1-3 | - | TRBV11-2 | CASSLSGNTIYF | TGTGCCAGCAGCCTCTCTGGAAACACCATATATTTT
- | TRBJ2-7 | TRBD2 | TRBV6-2/TRBV6-3 | CASSTSLAGGPHEQYF | TGTGCCAGCAGTACCTCACTAGCGGGAGGGCCGCACGAGCAGTACTTC
- | TRBJ1-6 | TRBD1 | TRBV6-1 | CASSEAGQGSHSPLHF | TGTGCCAGCAGTGAAGCTGGACAGGGAAGTCATTCACCCCTCCACTTT
- | TRBJ1-4 | TRBD1 | TRBV4-1 | CASSQGRGPGKEKLFF | TGCGCCAGCAGCCAAGGGAGGGGGCCGGGCAAAGAAAAACTGTTTTTT
- | TRBJ2-1 | TRBD2 | TRBV5-6 | CASSLVGTRNEQFF | TGTGCCAGCAGCTTGGTTGGGACTAGAAATGAGCAGTTCTTC
- | TRBJ1-3 | TRBD1 | TRBV5-4 | CASTRQGAGNTIYF | TGTGCCAGCACCAGACAGGGGGCTGGAAACACCATATATTTT
- | TRBJ2-5 | - | TRBV7-2 | CASSFGGAETQYF | TGTGCCAGCAGCTTCGGGGGAGCGGAGACCCAGTACTTC
- | TRBJ1-2 | - | TRBV30 | CAWSRGYGYTF | TGTGCCTGGAGTCGGGGTTATGGCTACACCTTC
- | TRBJ1-5 | - | TRBV5-1 | CASSLDSNQPQHF | TGCGCCAGCAGTCTAGACAGTAATCAGCCCCAGCATTTT
- | TRBJ2-1 | - | TRBV27 | CASSLSVTASSYNEQFF | TGTGCCAGCAGTTTATCGGTGACAGCAAGCTCCTACAATGAGCAGTTCTTC
- | TRBJ2-1 | TRBD1 | TRBV7-8 | CASSKSRGTGVGNEQFF | TGTGCCAGCAGCAAAAGCAGAGGGACAGGGGTCGGGAATGAGCAGTTCTTC
few | TRBJ2-2 | TRBD1 | TRBV2 | CASTEPGGQGATPGELFF | TGTGCCAGCACGGAACCGGGTGGACAGGGGGCAACACCCGGGGAGCTGTTTTTT
- | TRBJ1-4 | - | TRBV7-2 | CASSRGTGGNEKLFF | TGTGCCAGCAGCCGGGGGACGGGTGGTAATGAAAAACTGTTTTTT
- | TRBJ2-5 | - | TRBV15 | CATSRHYQETQYF | TGTGCCACCAGCAGACACTACCAAGAGACCCAGTACTTC
once | TRBJ2-3 | - | TRBV5-4 | CASSFGGGDTDTQYF | TGTGCCAGCAGCTTCGGCGGAGGGGACACAGATACGCAGTATTTT
- | TRBJ2-7 | TRBD2 | TRBV10-3 | CAISSLAGVEQYF | TGTGCCATCAGTAGTCTAGCGGGAGTCGAGCAGTACTTC
- | TRBJ2-1 | TRBD2 | TRBV6-5 | CASSYGREWSYNEQFF | TGTGCCAGCAGTTACGGGCGGGAGTGGTCCTACAATGAGCAGTTCTTC